A single sample is the source of the 25 T cell receptor beta chains below, sequenced in a study of blood T cell repertoires in COVID-19. TCRdb's table, derived via immunoSEQ multiplex PCR, lists solely in-frame clones and lacks some. This table has some 250,000 clones, 88% appearing once. The sample consisted of peripheral blood. These receptors were obtained from a middle-aged woman who had recovered from COVID-19.

V usage is TRBV28 and J usage is TRBJ2-1; 10 nucleotides line up with TRBD1. V lost 4 bases to trimming and J lost 8 bases; unmatched junction nucleotides: 5. CDR3 length: 14 residues. The germline V gene has CDR1 MDHEN and CDR2 SYDVKM. The CDR3 here is CASSYMGQGYEQFF. In DNA, the CDR3 is TGTGCCAGCAGTTATATGGGACAGGGGTATGAGCAGTTCTTC.

Here the CDR3 reads CASAGGSSGNTIYF. Written as DNA, the CDR3 is TGTGCCAGCGCCGGGGGGAGCTCTGGAAACACCATATATTTT. This sequence joins TRBV7-2 and TRBJ1-3; a weak D match, TRBD1 (5 bases). Trimming took 8 bases from V and 0 from J, leaving 11 bases between them. Germline CDR1 is SGHTA and CDR2 is FQGNSA. The CDR3 is 14 residues long.

The V gene is TRBV12-2, the J gene TRBJ1-4. TRBV12-2 is designated a pseudogene. The CDR3 runs 15 residues. The CDR3 reads CASRYCPRANEKLFF. CDR3 nucleotide sequence: TGTGCAAGTCGCTACTGCCCGAGGGCTAATGAAAAACTGTTTTTT.

V usage is TRBV18 and J usage is TRBJ2-1; D may be TRBD2 (5 bases). The ends were cut back, 0 bases at V and 4 bases at J, with 7 bases in the middle. The CDR3 contains 14 residues. Germline CDR1 and CDR2: KGHSH and LQKENI. The CDR3 DNA follows: TGTGCCAGCTCACCACCCCGGGAATACAATGAGCAGTTCTTC. The encoded protein is CASSPPREYNEQFF.

This chain uses TRBV3-1 (or the pseudogene TRBV3-2) with TRBJ2-1, with 7 bases identical to TRBD2. V lost 4 bases, J lost 8 bases, and 8 bases stayed unmatched. The CDR3 is 14 amino acids. The germline V gene has CDR1 LGHDT and CDR2 YNNKEL (reference sequence). CDR3 DNA sequence: TGTGCCAGCAGCCTACTGGGACTACACTATGAGCAGTTCTTC. Translating gives CASSLLGLHYEQFF.

The chain has TRBV25-1 and TRBJ1-5; TRBD1 is a possible D gene (6 bases). The CDR3 extends over 14 amino acids. Per the germline V gene, CDR1 is MGHDK and CDR2 is SYGVNS. V lost 4 bases, J lost 6 bases, and 13 bases lay in between. CDR3 residues: CASSALGAVQPQHF. The CDR3 DNA reads TGTGCCAGCAGTGCCCTGGGGGCGGTTCAGCCCCAGCATTTT. The variable domain in full, with the rest retrieved from reference TRBV25-1 and TRBJ1-5, is EADIYQTPRYLVIGTGKKITLECSQTMGHDKMYWYQQDPGMELHLIHYSYGVNSTEKGDLSSESTVSRIRTEHFPLTLESARPSHTSQYLCASSALGAVQPQHFGDGTRLSIL.

This sequence joins TRBV29-1 and TRBJ1-2, with 11 nucleotides matching TRBD1. The CDR3 length is 15 residues. The germline V gene has CDR1 SQVTM and CDR2 ANQGSEA. With 3 bases clipped from V and 7 bases from J, the junction kept 10 bases outside the gene matches. The CDR3 DNA reads as TGCAGCGTTGAGCCAAGAACCGGGACAGGGGGTGGCTACACCTTC. This sequence encodes CSVEPRTGTGGGYTF.

This clone was counted a few times. The rearrangement links TRBV6-2 or TRBV6-3 to TRBJ1-5; 8 bases agree with TRBD1. This CDR3 contains 19 residues. Looked up from germline, CDR1 is MNHEY and CDR2 is SVGEGT. V dropped 2 bases and J dropped 2; count of bases not matched to a gene: 14. CDR3 region: CASSYTLAQGAHGNQPQHF. The CDR3 DNA sequence: TGTGCCAGCAGTTACACCCTAGCGCAGGGGGCCCATGGCAATCAGCCCCAGCATTTT.

The rearrangement uses TRBV4-2 and TRBJ2-3; the D is unclear. This CDR3 contains 14 residues. The germline V gene encodes CDR1 LGHNA and CDR2 YNFKEQ. The ends were cut back, 1 base at V and 2 bases at J, with 7 bases in the middle. In DNA form, the CDR3 reads TGTGCCAGCAGCCAAGTGGCCTCCACAGATACGCAGTATTTT. The encoded protein is CASSQVASTDTQYF.

In this sample, this clone turned up once. The J gene is TRBJ2-1, the V gene TRBV5-4; 9 positions agree with TRBD1. V lost 4 bases to trimming and J lost 4 bases; unmatched junction nucleotides: 9. Germline V gives CDR1 SGHNT, CDR2 YYREEE (reference sequence). The CDR3 is 16 residues long. The CDR3 DNA is TGTGCCAGCAGCGCCCGACAGGGGGAGCCGTACAATGAGCAGTTCTTC. Translating it yields CASSARQGEPYNEQFF.

The chain links TRBV12-3 or TRBV12-4 to TRBJ2-1; TRBD2 aligns across 10 bases. The CDR3 is 13 residues long. V shed 7 bases and J 4 bases; nucleotides not matched to a gene: 1. DNA of the CDR3: TGTGCCAGCAATAGCGGGAGGTACAATGAGCAGTTCTTC. The encoded protein is CASNSGRYNEQFF.

The J gene is TRBJ1-2, the V gene TRBV11-3; possibly TRBD1 for D (5 bases). There are 13 residues in the CDR3. Germline CDR1 and CDR2: SGHNT and YENEEA. Trimming left V 2 bases short and J 8 bases short, with 12 bases between. This CDR3 is CASSLRDSGGYTF. The CDR3 bases are TGTGCCAGCAGCTTAAGGGACTCCGGGGGCTACACCTTC.

V usage is TRBV3-1 (or the pseudogene TRBV3-2) and J usage is TRBJ2-1, with 14 bases lining up with TRBD2. The CDR3 totals 15 residues. Germline V lookup: CDR1 LGHDT, CDR2 YNNKEL (reference sequence). After removal of 7 bases from V and 7 bases from J, the junction contained 6 bases not matched to a gene. The DNA of the CDR3 is TGTGCCAGCACCCCGACTAGCGGGAGGGAGAATGAGCAGTTCTTC. It encodes CASTPTSGRENEQFF.

This clone turned up a few times. The chain joins TRBV30 to TRBJ1-1, with 8 bases matching TRBD1. CDR1 and CDR2 from the germline V gene are GTSNPN and SVGIG (reference sequence). This CDR3 comprises 13 residues. V trimming: 1 base; J trimming: 5 bases; junction bases outside the gene matches: 3. The CDR3 coding sequence is TGTGCCTGGAGTGCAGGGGGCCGGACTGAAGCTTTCTTT. Translating gives CAWSAGGRTEAFF.

This chain connects TRBV19 to TRBJ1-5; a weak D match, TRBD1 (5 bases). Germline CDR1 LNHDA, CDR2 SQIVND (reference sequence). The ends were cut back, 11 bases at V and 2 bases at J, with 10 bases in the middle. The CDR3 is made up of 12 amino acids. In DNA, the CDR3 is TGTGCCGGCAGGGTAGGCAATCAGCCCCAGCATTTT. Residues: CAGRVGNQPQHF.

The V gene is TRBV6-5, the J gene TRBJ1-5; 7 bases are shared with TRBD1. Unmatched junction bases numbered 13, after V lost 8 bases and J lost 6 bases. Germline lookup yields CDR1 MNHEY and CDR2 SVGAGI. This CDR3 contains 15 residues. CDR3 coding DNA: TGTGCCAGCCGGACAGGTCCCATCACCCCTCAGCCCCAGCATTTT. Translated: CASRTGPITPQPQHF.

The rearrangement uses TRBV19 and TRBJ1-1; TRBD1 is a possible D gene (5 bases). The germline V gene has CDR1 LNHDA and CDR2 SQIVND (reference sequence). The CDR3 runs 13 residues. With 8 bases removed from V and 5 bases from J, the gap between germline ends came to 15 bases. CDR3 sequence: CASGGALGTEAFF. The CDR3, as DNA: TGTGCCAGTGGTGGGGCCCTAGGGACTGAAGCTTTCTTT.

The chain couples TRBV6-2 or TRBV6-3 to TRBJ2-7, with D perhaps TRBD2 (5 bases). V lost 0 bases, J lost 5 bases, and 8 bases lay in between. The CDR3 loop spans 13 amino acids. Per germline, CDR1 MNHEY and CDR2 SVGEGT. CDR3: CASSYSELDEQYV. CDR3 nucleotide sequence: TGTGCCAGCAGTTACTCGGAACTAGACGAGCAGTACGTC.

The chain employs TRBV7-2 and TRBJ1-6, with TRBD1 identical over 9 bases. V was clipped by 3 bases and J by 5 bases; unmatched bases: 2. Germline-derived CDR1 and CDR2 are SGHTA and FQGNSA. This CDR3 contains 15 residues. The CDR3, as DNA: TGTGCCAGCAGCTTGGGGACAGGGAATAATTCACCCCTCCACTTT. Protein: CASSLGTGNNSPLHF.

V is TRBV9 and J is TRBJ1-1; no definite D call. V lost 6 bases and J 10 bases, leaving 7 bases between the germline ends. Per germline, CDR1 SGDLS and CDR2 YYNGEE. This CDR3 comprises 9 residues. Written as DNA, the CDR3 is TGTGCCAGCACCCCAGGAGCTTTCTTT. It yields the protein CASTPGAFF.

V is TRBV20-1 and J is TRBJ1-1; D may be TRBD1 (5 bases). Germline V lookup: CDR1 DFQATT, CDR2 SNEGSKA (reference sequence). V gave up 2 bases and J gave up 8 bases, with 6 bases separating them. The CDR3 is 10 amino acids. CDR3 protein: CSARRTEAFF. CDR3 coding DNA: TGCAGTGCTAGACGGACAGAAGCTTTCTTT.

The chain employs TRBV7-9 and TRBJ2-2; D is undetermined. The V and J ends lost 5 bases and 3 bases respectively, with 16 bases between them. CDR1 SEHNR and CDR2 FQNEAQ come from the germline V gene (reference sequence). This CDR3 is built from 16 residues. The CDR3 bases are TGTGCCAGCAGCAAACGTGGCGGTGTGGACACCGGGGAGCTGTTTTTT. Amino acids: CASSKRGGVDTGELFF.

DNA of the CDR3: TGCGCCAGCAGCCAAGTGGTTAGTATCTACGAGCAGTACTTC. This translates into CASSQVVSIYEQYF. V is TRBV4-1 and J is TRBJ2-7, with D uncertain. The CDR3 has 14 residues. Deletions cut 1 base from V and 3 bases from J, with 10 bases between. Germline V gives CDR1 MGHRA, CDR2 YSYEKL.

The rearrangement uses TRBV18 and TRBJ1-1, with D perhaps TRBD1 (6 bases). Trimming stripped 3 bases from V and 5 bases from J, with 10 bases between. CDR1 and CDR2 from the germline V gene are KGHSH and LQKENI. The CDR3 loop spans 13 amino acids. The CDR3 spells CASSPGAGTEAFF. The CDR3 coding sequence is TGTGCCAGCTCACCGGGGGCAGGGACTGAAGCTTTCTTT.

The V gene is TRBV21-1, the J gene TRBJ1-6; the D call of TRBD1 is as the table states it, not checked on the DNA. TRBV21-1 is a pseudogene locus. The CDR3 totals 17 residues. The CDR3 loop reads CASSKGGRPQTNSPLHF. The CDR3 DNA sequence: TGTGCCAGCAGCAAAGGGGGCAGGCCCCAAACTAATTCACCCCTCCACTTT.